This TCR beta chain was captured by sequencing in a study of T cell repertoires in cytomegalovirus infection. MiXCR, applied by TCRdb to the reads, yields one record per CDR3 protein. The sample lists around 270,000 distinct CDR3 sequences, approximately 9.1% occurring once. The clonotype was recovered from a human donor in good health (CMV status not recorded). Some clones in this sample may be carry-over from other donors' samples. The sample consisted of PBMCs.

CDR3 coding DNA: TGTGCCAGCAGCCCAGGAGCGGGGGTCCAAGAGACCCAGTACTTC. Residues: CASSPGAGVQETQYF. This chain uses TRBV11-3 with TRBJ2-5; TRBD2 matches at 8 bases. The V gene end was trimmed by 5 bases and the J gene end by 1 base; junction bases not matched to a gene: 6. Germline lookup yields CDR1 SGHNT and CDR2 YENEEA. The CDR3 is made up of 15 amino acids.